The 26 T cell receptor beta chains reported below all come from one sample, sequenced in a study of blood T cell repertoires in COVID-19. Sequencing was performed with immunoSEQ multiplex PCR; in TCRdb, only in-frame clones are kept and a portion is missing. Of a few hundred thousand clones in the sample, 85% to 90% were seen once. Sequences were obtained from peripheral blood. Every receptor here comes from a middle-aged woman with COVID-19, enrolled during active disease.

The J gene is TRBJ1-5, the V gene TRBV6-1, with D maybe TRBD1 (6 bases). The CDR3 is 14 amino acids. Germline V gives CDR1 MNHNS, CDR2 SASEGT. V dropped 1 base and J dropped 7 bases, with 11 bases sitting between them. CDR3 in amino acids: CASSEGVGAQPQHF. The CDR3 bases are TGTGCCAGCAGTGAAGGGGTGGGGGCCCAGCCCCAGCATTTT.

This clone was found once. The rearrangement links TRBV18 to TRBJ1-5, with TRBD1 identical over 9 bases. J gave up 6 bases and V 3 bases, and 9 bases lay outside the gene matches. Germline V gene data show CDR1 as KGHSH and CDR2 as LQKENI. The CDR3 loop spans 16 amino acids. This CDR3 is CASSPTGGFLSQPQHF. CDR3 DNA: TGTGCCAGCTCACCGACAGGGGGTTTCCTCAGTCAGCCCCAGCATTTT.

The chain links TRBV19 to TRBJ1-2, with a possible D match to TRBD1 (6 bases). CDR1 and CDR2 from the germline V gene are LNHDA and SQIVND (reference sequence). The CDR3 loop spans 13 amino acids. The V gene lost 3 bases and the J gene lost 4 bases, with 9 bases spanning the gap. The CDR3 loop is CASSMRQVYGYTF. CDR3 in DNA: TGTGCCAGTAGTATGCGACAGGTCTATGGCTACACCTTC.

This sequence joins TRBV27 and TRBJ2-7; unclear D gene. V was shortened by 0 bases and J by 3 bases, with 6 bases between the two germline ends. The CDR3 is made up of 13 amino acids. Germline V gene data show CDR1 as MNHEY and CDR2 as SMNVEV (reference sequence). CDR3 nucleotide sequence: TGTGCCAGCAGTTTATCTAGGAGCTACGAGCAGTACTTC. It translates to CASSLSRSYEQYF.

J is TRBJ2-1 and V is TRBV7-9; 11 positions agree with TRBD2. With 5 bases clipped from V and 0 bases from J, the junction kept 9 bases outside the gene matches. Per germline, CDR1 SEHNR and CDR2 FQNEAQ (reference sequence). The CDR3 loop spans 18 amino acids. CDR3 in amino acids: CASSPGVLAGGSYNEQFF. The CDR3 bases are TGTGCCAGCAGCCCTGGGGTGCTAGCGGGGGGCTCCTACAATGAGCAGTTCTTC.

The chain links TRBV24-1 to TRBJ1-6, with D possibly TRBD1 on 5 matching bases. In germline, CDR1 is KGHDR, CDR2 SFDVKD. This CDR3 has 16 residues. With 7 bases removed from V and 7 bases from J, the gap between germline ends came to 19 bases. This CDR3 is CATSAEPGGRNSPLHF. The CDR3 DNA reads as TGTGCCACCAGCGCGGAACCGGGGGGGAGGAATTCACCCCTCCACTTT.

The rearrangement uses TRBV28 and TRBJ2-7; the match to TRBD1 covers 10 bases. This CDR3 has 19 residues. V lost 6 bases, J lost 3 bases, and 20 bases stayed unmatched. Germline V CDR1 and CDR2: MDHEN, SYDVKM. In nucleotides, the CDR3 is TGTGCCAGCAGGTCCCACACGGGACAGGGGTGGTGGAACATCTACGAGCAGTACTTC. Its protein product is CASRSHTGQGWWNIYEQYF.

This clone was detected only a few times. The chain is built from TRBV19 and TRBJ1-1, with D possibly being TRBD1 (5 bases). V lost 6 bases to trimming and J lost 1 base, with 12 bases between them. CDR1 is LNHDA, CDR2 SQIVND, per germline (reference sequence). CDR3 length: 14 amino acids. CDR3 sequence: CASRKGVGNTEAFF. CDR3 coding DNA: TGTGCCAGTAGGAAAGGGGTGGGGAACACTGAAGCTTTCTTT.

There are a few counts of this clone. This rearrangement joins TRBV4-2 to TRBJ1-2; D call uncertain. CDR1 is LGHNA, CDR2 YNFKEQ, per germline. The CDR3 has 16 amino acids. Trimming took off 0 bases at V and 11 bases at J, with 22 bases between the two ends. CDR3 DNA: TGTGCCAGCAGCCAAGATCCTGCCTCCTACCTTCTTGGTTACACCTTC. This encodes CASSQDPASYLLGYTF.

This sequence joins TRBV7-2 and TRBJ2-3; no definite D call. V was shortened by 1 base and J by 4 bases, with 9 bases between the two germline ends. In germline, CDR1 is SGHTA, CDR2 FQGNSA. The CDR3 has 14 amino acids. CDR3 DNA: TGTGCCAGCAGCTTAGACCGAGTACCAGATACGCAGTATTTT. It specifies CASSLDRVPDTQYF.

The chain combines TRBV7-2 with TRBJ2-1; TRBD1 is a possible D gene (6 bases). Trimming shortened V by 2 bases and J by 5 bases, and 13 bases separated the two germline ends. The germline V gene encodes CDR1 SGHTA and CDR2 FQGNSA. CDR3 size: 15 residues. Written as DNA, the CDR3 is TGTGCCAGCAGCTTACGGCCAGGGGAAAACAATGAGCAGTTCTTC. It is translated as CASSLRPGENNEQFF.

This clone was seen just once. This rearrangement joins TRBV3-1 (or the pseudogene TRBV3-2) to TRBJ1-2; possibly TRBD1 for D (6 bases). This CDR3 has 13 amino acids. Germline CDR1 LGHDT, CDR2 YNNKEL (reference sequence). Trimming left V 4 bases short and J 4 bases short, with 10 bases between. CDR3 protein: CASSPRDIYGYTF. CDR3 sequence (DNA): TGTGCCAGCAGCCCCAGGGACATCTATGGCTACACCTTC.

Notes on this clone: This CDR3 is also generated by other DNA sequences in the sample. V gene TRBV11-2 combines with J gene TRBJ2-1, with 7 bases aligning to TRBD1. The trim removed 5 bases at V and 5 bases at J, leaving 3 bases unmatched. The CDR3 loop spans 13 amino acids. The V gene's germline CDR1 is SGHAT and CDR2 FQNNGV. The CDR3 sequence is CASSLDRDNEQFF. DNA for the CDR3: TGTGCCAGCAGCCTCGACAGGGACAATGAGCAGTTCTTC. Full variable domain (rest looked up from reference TRBV11-2 and TRBJ2-1): EAGVAQSPRYKIIEKRQSVAFWCNPISGHATLYWYQQILGQGPKLLIQFQNNGVVDDSQLPKDRFSAERLKGVDSTLKIQPAKLEDSAVYLCASSLDRDNEQFFGPGTRLTVL.

The chain combines TRBV7-2 with TRBJ1-1; 7 positions match TRBD1. V was clipped by 1 base and J by 2 bases; unmatched bases: 4. The CDR3 loop spans 15 amino acids. Per germline, CDR1 SGHTA and CDR2 FQGNSA. CDR3 residues: CASSLEQGGNTEAFF. The CDR3 DNA reads TGTGCCAGCAGCTTAGAGCAGGGGGGAAACACTGAAGCTTTCTTT. The complete variable domain, with remaining parts taken from reference TRBV7-2 and TRBJ1-1, reads GAGVSQSPSNKVTEKGKDVELRCDPISGHTALYWYRQSLGQGLEFLIYFQGNSAPDKSGLPSDRFSAERTGGSVSTLTIQRTQQEDSAVYLCASSLEQGGNTEAFFGQGTRLTVV.

This chain uses TRBV9 with TRBJ2-1, with 14 bases aligning to TRBD2. In germline, CDR1 is SGDLS, CDR2 YYNGEE. This CDR3 contains 15 residues. The V gene end was trimmed by 4 bases and the J gene end by 8 bases; junction bases not matched to a gene: 5. Written as DNA, the CDR3 is TGTGCCAGCAGCTTGGGACTAGCGGGAGTCGATGAGCAGTTCTTC. Translation: CASSLGLAGVDEQFF.

The chain uses TRBV9 and TRBJ1-2, with 7 bases matching TRBD1. The CDR3 is 15 amino acids. The germline gives CDR1 SGDLS, CDR2 YYNGEE. Unmatched junction bases numbered 3, after V lost 0 bases and J lost 1 base. CDR3 sequence: CASSVGGGLNYGYTF. CDR3 nucleotides: TGTGCCAGCAGCGTAGGAGGGGGCCTTAACTATGGCTACACCTTC.

The chain couples TRBV6-5 to TRBJ2-3; D perhaps matches TRBD2 (5 bases). This CDR3 contains 15 residues. Trimming took off 5 bases at V and 2 bases at J, with 14 bases between the two ends. Germline V gene sequence: CDR1 MNHEY, CDR2 SVGAGI. The CDR3 spells CASSLDLSPTDTQYF. Written as DNA, the CDR3 is TGTGCCAGCAGTCTGGACTTGTCCCCCACAGATACGCAGTATTTT.

Comments on this clone: An end of the junction differs from the germline gene, which may be a read error. The chain couples TRBV4-2 to TRBJ1-4; D may be TRBD1 (5 bases). Germline V gene sequence: CDR1 LGHNA, CDR2 YNFKEQ. The CDR3 loop spans 13 amino acids. CDR3 amino acids: CASSQDLARERVF. DNA for the CDR3: TGTGCCAGCAGCCAAGATTTAGCCAGGGAAAGGGTTTTT.

A single count supports this clone. The chain carries TRBV25-1 and TRBJ1-3; D gene ambiguous. With 4 bases removed from V and 4 bases from J, the gap between germline ends came to 5 bases. Germline CDR1 is MGHDK and CDR2 is SYGVNS. This CDR3 is built from 12 residues. Written as DNA, the CDR3 is TGTGCCAGCAGTGTGGCCGGAAACACCATATATTTT. It yields the protein CASSVAGNTIYF.

Worth noting for this clone: This specimen includes other DNA sequences encoding the same CDR3. The CDR3 loop is CASSLLTGTEAFF. Here the CDR3 DNA reads TGTGCCAGCAGCCTCTTAACAGGGACTGAAGCTTTCTTT. V is TRBV7-3 and J is TRBJ1-1; D is perhaps TRBD1 (6 bases). Between the trimmed V and J ends, which lost 5 bases and 5 bases, there was a span of 12 bases. CDR1 is SGHTA and CDR2 is FQGTGA in the germline V gene. This CDR3 is built from 13 residues.

The chain joins TRBV15 to TRBJ1-1, with 8 bases aligning to TRBD1. The CDR3 has 14 residues. V lost 4 bases, J lost 7 bases, and 8 bases stayed unmatched. Per germline, CDR1 LNHNV and CDR2 YYDKDF (reference sequence). CDR3 protein: CATSTTDREVEAFF. Here the CDR3 DNA reads TGTGCCACCAGCACAACGGACAGGGAGGTTGAAGCTTTCTTT. Variable domain in full (rest from reference TRBV15 and TRBJ1-1): DAMVIQNPRYQVTQFGKPVTLSCSQTLNHNVMYWYQQKSSQAPKLLFHYYDKDFNNEADTPDNFQSRRPNTSFCFLDIRSPGLGDTAMYLCATSTTDREVEAFFGQGTRLTVV.

This clone was recorded once. The CDR3 DNA reads TGTGCCAGCAGCTTAGGCCTAGCGGGTCCCACAGATACGCAGTATTTT. This translates into CASSLGLAGPTDTQYF. The V and J genes are TRBV7-2 and TRBJ2-3; 8 positions match TRBD2. The CDR3 runs to 16 residues. The V and J ends lost 1 base and 2 bases, in that order; junction bases with no gene match: 5. The germline CDR1 and CDR2 sequences are SGHTA and FQGNSA.

The CDR3 reads CASSETSGTYNEQFF. The CDR3 DNA follows: TGTGCCAGCAGTGAAACTAGCGGCACTTACAATGAGCAGTTCTTC. This chain joins TRBV25-1 and TRBJ2-1; 8 bases line up with TRBD2. Germline assignment: CDR1 MGHDK and CDR2 SYGVNS. The V and J ends lost 2 bases and 4 bases, in that order; junction bases with no gene match: 4. This CDR3 region has 15 residues.

This sequence joins TRBV5-8 and TRBJ1-5; D unresolved. Germline loops: CDR1 SGHTS, CDR2 YDEGEE. The CDR3 length is 14 residues. The germline V and J ends were trimmed by 0 bases and 4 bases, with 8 bases remaining between them. Written as DNA, the CDR3 is TGTGCCAGCAGCTTGGTGAGAGCTAATCAGCCCCAGCATTTT. It yields the protein CASSLVRANQPQHF.

CDR3 in DNA: TGTGCCAGCAGCTTGGATCGGGGGGGGCCCCAAGAGACCCAGTACTTC. Its protein is CASSLDRGGPQETQYF. The V call is TRBV5-6, the J call TRBJ2-5, with 8 bases fitting TRBD2. Trimming removed 0 bases from V and 1 base from J; junction bases left unmatched: 5. There are 16 residues in the CDR3. Germline V lookup: CDR1 SGHDT, CDR2 YYEEEE. The full variable domain, with the rest looked up from reference TRBV5-6 and TRBJ2-5, is DAGVTQSPTHLIKTRGQQVTLRCSPKSGHDTVSWYQQALGQGPQFIFQYYEEEERQRGNFPDRFSGHQFPNYSSELNVNALLLGDSALYLCASSLDRGGPQETQYFGPGTRLLVL.

The J gene is TRBJ2-1, the V gene TRBV11-2; 15 bases are a match to TRBD2. There are 17 residues in the CDR3. Germline CDR1 is SGHAT and CDR2 is FQNNGV. The V gene end was trimmed by 5 bases and the J gene end by 2 bases; junction bases not matched to a gene: 4. CDR3 bases: TGTGCCAGCAGCCGGACTAGCGGGGGGGCCGCCTACAATGAGCAGTTCTTC. This codes for CASSRTSGGAAYNEQFF.